A single sample is the source of the 12 T cell receptor beta chains below, sequenced in a study of blood T cell repertoires in COVID-19. This table comes from immunoSEQ multiplex PCR, and its TCRdb copy is limited to in-frame clones, with some not included. Found here are 150,000 to 200,000 clones, approximately 80% of them singletons; the top ten hold 7.5% to 10%. The sample comprised peripheral blood. These receptors came from a woman of 80 years or more with COVID-19, enrolled during active disease.

The chain employs TRBV10-3 and TRBJ1-2; no firm D call. Between the trimmed V and J ends, which lost 7 bases and 4 bases, there was a span of 13 bases. Germline CDR1 is ENHRY and CDR2 is SYGVKD. The CDR3 consists of 13 residues. CDR3 coding DNA: TGTGCCATCAAGGAGGGCCAGACCTATGGCTACACCTTC. Translation: CAIKEGQTYGYTF.

The chain carries TRBV5-5 and TRBJ2-5, with 8 bases aligning to TRBD1. Germline-derived CDR1 and CDR2 are SGHKS and YYEKEE (reference sequence). V shed 4 bases, J shed 2 bases, and the junction held 4 bases outside the gene matches. The CDR3 loop spans 14 amino acids. As DNA, the CDR3 is TGTGCCAGCAGCCCGGGACAGGCGCAAGAGACCCAGTACTTC. It translates to CASSPGQAQETQYF.

This chain joins TRBV7-8 and TRBJ2-2; 7 bases align to TRBD1. Germline V CDR1 and CDR2: SGHVS, FQNEAQ. This CDR3 spans 17 amino acids. V trimming: 5 bases; J trimming: 7 bases; junction bases outside the gene matches: 16. CDR3 sequence reads: CASSPRATGLFIGELFF. The CDR3 DNA follows: TGTGCCAGCAGCCCCCGAGCGACAGGGTTGTTTATCGGGGAGCTGTTTTTT.

This clone was detected only once. The J gene is TRBJ2-5, the V gene TRBV19; 9 bases match TRBD2. The CDR3 runs 13 residues. V lost 6 bases, J lost 5 bases, and 4 bases stayed unmatched. Germline CDR1 reads LNHDA; CDR2 reads SQIVND (reference sequence). The CDR3 sequence is CASRPSGEETQYF. CDR3 coding DNA: TGTGCCAGTAGACCTAGCGGGGAGGAGACCCAGTACTTC.

This chain joins TRBV19 and TRBJ1-5; a weak D match, TRBD1 (5 bases). Germline CDR1 LNHDA, CDR2 SQIVND (reference sequence). Trimming stripped 3 bases from V and 3 bases from J, with 15 bases between. The CDR3 is made up of 16 amino acids. The CDR3 reads CASSISAGGVNQPQHF. The CDR3 DNA reads as TGTGCCAGTAGTATCAGTGCGGGGGGAGTCAATCAGCCCCAGCATTTT.

This clone was observed a single time. This sequence joins TRBV28 and TRBJ1-2; D is unresolved. The CDR3 is 15 residues long. Trimming removed 2 bases at V and 3 bases at J, with 13 bases between. CDR1 and CDR2 from the germline V gene are MDHEN and SYDVKM. CDR3 bases: TGTGCCAGCAGTTTACGCAGACTGAGGGACTATGGCTACACCTTC. It yields the protein CASSLRRLRDYGYTF.

This chain joins TRBV9 and TRBJ1-1, with 7 bases fitting TRBD1. Germline V gene sequence: CDR1 SGDLS, CDR2 YYNGEE. There are 13 residues in the CDR3. Unmatched junction bases numbered 0, after V lost 3 bases and J lost 1 base. The CDR3 DNA is TGTGCCAGCAGCGGACAGGGGAACACTGAAGCTTTCTTT. It encodes CASSGQGNTEAFF.

This clone was seen many times. The DNA for the CDR3 is TGTGCCAGCAGCCAAGATACGGGAGGCGGCACCTTC. Protein sequence: CASSQDTGGGTF. The V call is TRBV3-1 (or the pseudogene TRBV3-2), the J call TRBJ1-2; D remains unclear. The germline V gene encodes CDR1 LGHDT and CDR2 YNNKEL (reference sequence). The germline V and J ends were trimmed by 0 bases and 13 bases, with 12 bases remaining between them. This CDR3 region has 12 residues.

There are a few counts of this clone. The rearrangement joins TRBV9 to TRBJ2-2; 7 bases line up with TRBD1. The CDR3 sequence is 15 residues long. Germline CDR1 reads SGDLS; CDR2 reads YYNGEE. Unmatched junction bases numbered 7, after V lost 4 bases and J lost 4 bases. The CDR3 sequence is CASSTRQGPTGELFF. CDR3 coding DNA: TGTGCCAGCAGCACAAGACAGGGTCCCACCGGGGAGCTGTTTTTT.

The rearrangement links TRBV5-1 to TRBJ1-1; TRBD1 is a possible D gene (6 bases). CDR1 SGHRS and CDR2 YFSETQ come from the germline V gene. This CDR3 comprises 13 residues. The V end was cut by 5 bases, the J end by 3 bases, with 11 bases between. The CDR3 nucleotides read TGCGCCAGCAGAGGGGGTTGGGACACTGAAGCTTTCTTT. It codes for CASRGGWDTEAFF. Full variable domain (outside the CDR3, taken from reference TRBV5-1 and TRBJ1-1): KAGVTQTPRYLIKTRGQQVTLSCSPISGHRSVSWYQQTPGQGLQFLFEYFSETQRNKGNFPGRFSGRQFSNSRSEMNVSTLELGDSALYLCASRGGWDTEAFFGQGTRLTVV.

This clone has just one count. This chain connects TRBV19 to TRBJ1-3; D perhaps matches TRBD1 (5 bases). The CDR3 covers 14 residues. Germline CDR1 LNHDA, CDR2 SQIVND (reference sequence). Trimming removed 3 bases at V and 4 bases at J, with 10 bases between. Written as DNA, the CDR3 is TGTGCCAGTAGTATCTCAGGGAACGGAAACACCATATATTTT. Translating gives CASSISGNGNTIYF.

The chain uses TRBV3-1 (or the pseudogene TRBV3-2) and TRBJ2-7; TRBD1 is a possible D gene (6 bases). The CDR3 is 14 amino acids. The germline V gene has CDR1 LGHDT and CDR2 YNNKEL (reference sequence). The V gene lost 4 bases and the J gene lost 7 bases, with 17 bases spanning the gap. CDR3 nucleotides: TGTGCCAGCAGCCCGACAGGTCGATTGGGTGAGCAGTACTTC. Translated, it gives CASSPTGRLGEQYF.